This T cell receptor beta chain was observed in a study of cytomegalovirus exposure and HLA in healthy donors. A multiplex PCR was run with 60 Vbeta primers and 13 Jbeta primers. Clones were sequenced by immunoSEQ multiplex PCR, and TCRdb holds only the in-frame ones, with some missing. The data hold around 190,000 clones, with roughly 79% observed a single time. The germline V gene has CDR1 SGHVT and CDR2 SQSDAQ. With 1 base removed from V and 0 bases from J, the gap between germline ends came to 19 bases. There are 19 residues in the CDR3. Of note for this clone: The antigen remains unidentified.

Study conclusions and caveats: HLA alleles were associated with around 17,000 TCR beta sequences in a later analysis at 0.05 false discovery rate.

The source is a man aged 30 to 45 in good health and CMV-seronegative. Source material: PBMCs. The gene calls are TRBV7-4 and TRBJ2-1; D not resolved. The CDR3 sequence is CASSLERGSLIYSYNEQFF. The DNA of the CDR3 is TGTGCCAGCAGCTTAGAGAGAGGTAGCTTAATCTACTCCTACAATGAGCAGTTCTTC.